A single sample gave rise to the 30 T cell receptor beta chains below, sequenced in a study of multiple sclerosis patients with progressive multifocal leukoencephalopathy. Clones were sequenced by immunoSEQ multiplex PCR, and TCRdb holds only the in-frame ones, with some missing. Among tens of thousands of clones listed, 75% to 90% were seen once. As for time point: time of PML onset. Sequencing used PBMCs, obtained from a patient treated with natalizumab. These receptors were collected from a young woman with progressive multifocal leukoencephalopathy.

This rearrangement joins TRBV27 to TRBJ1-1; D ambiguous. The CDR3 sequence is 15 residues long. Between the trimmed V and J ends, which lost 0 bases and 6 bases, there was a span of 14 bases. Germline V gene sequence: CDR1 MNHEY, CDR2 SMNVEV (reference sequence). CDR3 residues: CASSLSRRVGAEAFF. CDR3 sequence (DNA): TGTGCCAGCAGTTTATCGAGGAGGGTGGGCGCTGAAGCTTTCTTT.

CDR3 sequence: CASSSGVQSYNEQFF. The CDR3 nucleotides read TGTGCCAGCAGTTCCGGGGTCCAGTCCTACAATGAGCAGTTCTTC. The chain links TRBV27 to TRBJ2-1, with D possibly TRBD2 on 5 matching bases. Trimming cost V 4 bases and J 1 base, with 11 bases left between them. Germline V gene sequence: CDR1 MNHEY, CDR2 SMNVEV (reference sequence). CDR3 length: 15 amino acids.

The chain has TRBV30 and TRBJ1-3; D is ambiguous. The CDR3 has 13 amino acids. V was trimmed by 3 bases and J by 0 bases, leaving 6 bases between them. Germline CDR1 GTSNPN, CDR2 SVGIG (reference sequence). The CDR3 nucleotides read TGTGCCTGGAGGGTTCTCTCTGGAAACACCATATATTTT. Translating it yields CAWRVLSGNTIYF.

V is TRBV11-2 and J is TRBJ2-5; D not certain. The J call may be incorrect, as the DNA end agrees better with TRBJ2-7. Per germline, CDR1 SGHAT and CDR2 FQNNGV. This CDR3 region has 12 residues. CDR3 DNA: TGTGCCAGCAGCCTAGGACCCAACGAGCAGTACTTC. Translating it yields CASSLGPNEQYF.

The chain uses TRBV7-9 and TRBJ2-5, with D unresolved. Trimming removed 5 bases at V and 2 bases at J, with 12 bases between. Germline CDR1 reads SEHNR; CDR2 reads FQNEAQ (reference sequence). The CDR3 contains 14 residues. The CDR3 reads CASSVSATQETQYF. The CDR3 DNA is TGTGCCAGCAGCGTATCAGCAACTCAAGAGACCCAGTACTTC.

The J gene is TRBJ1-3, the V gene TRBV9; D uncertain. V gave up 3 bases and J gave up 0 bases, with 10 bases separating them. This CDR3 has 15 residues. Germline-derived CDR1 and CDR2 are SGDLS and YYNGEE. CDR3 sequence: CASSALHTSGNTIYF. CDR3 nucleotides: TGTGCCAGCAGCGCCCTACATACCTCTGGAAACACCATATATTTT.

V is TRBV6-1 and J is TRBJ1-2; D gene ambiguous. Trimming shortened V by 0 bases and J by 9 bases, and 11 bases separated the two germline ends. Germline CDR1 reads MNHNS; CDR2 reads SASEGT. The CDR3 consists of 13 residues. The CDR3 sequence: CASSEAPGMRYTF. CDR3 DNA sequence: TGTGCCAGCAGTGAAGCGCCTGGTATGCGCTACACCTTC.

This sequence joins TRBV30 and TRBJ1-5; D is ambiguous. Trimming stripped 5 bases from V and 2 bases from J, with 10 bases between. The CDR3 is 13 residues long. Germline CDR1 GTSNPN, CDR2 SVGIG (reference sequence). CDR3 loop: CAWAPGGNQPQHF. The CDR3 nucleotides read TGTGCCTGGGCCCCCGGGGGCAATCAGCCCCAGCATTTT.

The genes are TRBV5-6 and TRBJ1-6; D is unresolved. Trimming left V 6 bases short and J 6 bases short, with 10 bases between. The germline CDR1 and CDR2 sequences are SGHDT and YYEEEE. The CDR3 is made up of 13 amino acids. CDR3 sequence (DNA): TGTGCCAGCACGAGGGCGGGTAATTCACCCCTCCACTTT. This sequence encodes CASTRAGNSPLHF.

This chain links TRBV7-8 with TRBJ2-1; TRBD2 matches at 10 bases. Losses at the gene ends were 9 bases for V and 7 bases for J; bases not matched to a gene: 9. CDR3 length: 14 amino acids. CDR1 and CDR2 (germline): SGHVS, FQNEAQ. DNA of the CDR3: TGTGCCAGTAGGGACCAGCGGGGGGGAAATGAGCAGTTCTTC. Encoded protein: CASRDQRGGNEQFF.

The V call is TRBV14, the J call TRBJ1-1; 7 nucleotides agree with TRBD1. Germline V gene data show CDR1 as SGHDN and CDR2 as FVKESK. The CDR3 has 14 amino acids. Trimming cost V 3 bases and J 6 bases; bases outside gene matches: 7. The CDR3 nucleotides read TGTGCCAGCAGCCAGAGGGGGCGCGGCGCTGAAGCTTTCTTT. This encodes CASSQRGRGAEAFF. The full variable domain, completed using reference TRBV14 and TRBJ1-1, is EAGVTQFPSHSVIEKGQTVTLRCDPISGHDNLYWYRRVMGKEIKFLLHFVKESKQDESGMPNNRFLAERTGGTYSTLKVQPAELEDSGVYFCASSQRGRGAEAFFGQGTRLTVV.

V and J are TRBV18 and TRBJ2-6; 8 bases agree with TRBD1. Germline V gene lookup returns CDR1 KGHSH and CDR2 LQKENI. Trimming cost V 2 bases and J 2 bases; bases outside gene matches: 5. The CDR3 is made up of 17 amino acids. The CDR3 sequence: CASSPGQGRPGANVLTF. The DNA of the CDR3 is TGTGCCAGCTCACCAGGACAGGGTAGGCCTGGGGCCAACGTCCTGACTTTC.

CDR3 residues: CASSGTSGRVDTQYF. CDR3 DNA: TGTGCCAGCAGTGGGACTAGCGGGAGGGTAGATACGCAGTATTTT. V and J are TRBV2 and TRBJ2-3; 15 bases are a match to TRBD2. CDR1 and CDR2 (germline): SNHLY, FYNNEI. The CDR3 runs to 15 residues. The V segment lost 4 bases and the J segment 5 bases; nucleotides outside the gene matches: 1.

V and J are TRBV4-1 and TRBJ2-3; a weak D match, TRBD2 (6 bases). Germline V gene data show CDR1 as MGHRA and CDR2 as YSYEKL. The CDR3 spans 16 residues. The ends were cut back, 1 base at V and 4 bases at J, with 15 bases in the middle. CDR3 sequence reads: CASSQVGGLVPDTQYF. CDR3 DNA: TGCGCCAGCAGCCAAGTGGGAGGACTTGTCCCAGATACGCAGTATTTT.

The rearrangement links TRBV7-8 to TRBJ2-7, with D possibly TRBD1 on 6 matching bases. The V gene lost 2 bases and the J gene lost 5 bases, with 13 bases spanning the gap. This CDR3 contains 14 residues. Germline V gene data show CDR1 as SGHVS and CDR2 as FQNEAQ. CDR3: CASSLQAGADEQYF. The CDR3 DNA sequence: TGTGCCAGCAGCTTACAGGCAGGGGCCGACGAGCAGTACTTC.

The V call is TRBV14, the J call TRBJ2-1; D assignment may be TRBD1 or TRBD2 (5 bases each). V lost 4 bases to trimming and J lost 8 bases, with 18 bases between them. The CDR3 runs 15 residues. The germline CDR1 and CDR2 sequences are SGHDN and FVKESK. The CDR3 DNA sequence: TGTGCCAGCAGCCCGTCAGGGACCTACGGGGATGAGCAGTTCTTC. Its translation is CASSPSGTYGDEQFF.

This chain connects TRBV4-2 to TRBJ2-3; tentatively, D is TRBD2 (7 bases). Germline lookup yields CDR1 LGHNA and CDR2 YNFKEQ. This CDR3 spans 18 amino acids. V lost 3 bases and J 0 bases, leaving 19 bases between the germline ends. CDR3 coding DNA: TGTGCCAGCAGCCAGGGGGGGGCCCCTTCCAAAAGCACAGATACGCAGTATTTT. This encodes CASSQGGAPSKSTDTQYF.

The chain combines TRBV6-6 with TRBJ1-4, with D possibly matching TRBD1 (6 bases). The germline V gene encodes CDR1 MNHNY and CDR2 SVGAGI (reference sequence). V was cut by 7 bases and J by 7 bases, with 16 bases left in between. The CDR3 loop spans 14 amino acids. The CDR3 DNA follows: TGTGCCAGCACCTACAGGGTTAGCAGTGAAAAACTGTTTTTT. Its translation: CASTYRVSSEKLFF.

The chain uses TRBV5-1 and TRBJ2-3, with D possibly matching TRBD1 (6 bases). Germline V lookup: CDR1 SGHRS, CDR2 YFSETQ. The CDR3 is 14 amino acids. Deletions cut 9 bases from V and 3 bases from J, with 17 bases between. The DNA of the CDR3 is TGCGCCACCAAAGGGGGATCGAGGACAGATACGCAGTATTTT. This gives the protein CATKGGSRTDTQYF.

This clone occurred once. The chain joins TRBV11-2 to TRBJ1-5, with D hard to call. Trimming cost V 8 bases and J 7 bases, with 18 bases left between them. This CDR3 region has 14 residues. Germline V CDR1 and CDR2: SGHAT, FQNNGV. Here the CDR3 DNA reads TGTGCCAGCGGATCTGGGCTTCCTGGACAGCCCCAGCATTTT. This encodes CASGSGLPGQPQHF.

The gene calls are TRBV2 and TRBJ2-1; 11 positions agree with TRBD2. Germline CDR1 SNHLY, CDR2 FYNNEI. The CDR3 runs 16 residues. V gave up 8 bases and J gave up 9 bases; unmatched junction bases: 15. This chain's CDR3 is CASPSTTSGRGSEQFF. The CDR3 coding sequence is TGTGCCAGCCCCTCCACTACTAGCGGGAGAGGTAGTGAGCAGTTCTTC.

The V call is TRBV2, the J call TRBJ1-1, with 10 bases fitting TRBD1. V shed 9 bases and J 6 bases; nucleotides not matched to a gene: 7. The germline CDR1 and CDR2 sequences are SNHLY and FYNNEI. This CDR3 has 13 amino acids. CDR3 sequence reads: CASSGQGNSEAFF. The CDR3 DNA follows: TGTGCCAGTTCGGGACAGGGGAATTCTGAAGCTTTCTTT.

This clone appeared a few times. The CDR3 nucleotides read TGCGCCAGCAGCTTGGGGGACCAATTAAGGGACTACACCTTC. Translated: CASSLGDQLRDYTF. The chain has TRBV5-1 and TRBJ1-2, with D perhaps matching TRBD1 (5 bases). This CDR3 region has 14 residues. Germline-derived CDR1 and CDR2 are SGHRS and YFSETQ. Trimming took 0 bases from V and 10 from J, leaving 16 bases between them.

The chain combines TRBV6-5 with TRBJ2-7, with 7 bases aligning to TRBD1. In germline, CDR1 is MNHEY, CDR2 SVGAGI. The CDR3 has 16 residues. J gave up 3 bases and V 2 bases, and 10 bases lay outside the gene matches. This CDR3 reads CASSYAGGWDSYEQYF. The CDR3, as DNA: TGTGCCAGCAGTTACGCGGGTGGTTGGGACAGCTACGAGCAGTACTTC.

The chain couples TRBV4-2 to TRBJ2-7, with 10 bases matching TRBD2. CDR1 LGHNA and CDR2 YNFKEQ come from the germline V gene. The length of the CDR3 is 16 residues. V shed 0 bases and J 4 bases; nucleotides not matched to a gene: 6. CDR3 in amino acids: CASSQELASGGYEQYF. The CDR3, as DNA: TGTGCCAGCAGCCAAGAGCTGGCTAGCGGGGGTTACGAGCAGTACTTC.

The genes are TRBV4-3 and TRBJ1-5; D is ambiguous. CDR1 is LGHNA and CDR2 is YSLEER in the germline V gene. V was cut by 3 bases and J by 7 bases, with 16 bases left in between. The CDR3 is 15 amino acids. The CDR3 DNA sequence: TGCGCCAGCAGCCAGAATAAGGGCTCGGGACAGCCCCAGCATTTT. Its translation: CASSQNKGSGQPQHF.

V gene TRBV29-1 combines with J gene TRBJ2-3, with 7 bases lining up with TRBD2. The J segment lost 1 base and the V segment lost 4 bases, leaving 5 bases of the junction unmatched. Looked up from germline, CDR1 is SQVTM and CDR2 is ANQGSEA. The CDR3 sequence is 14 residues long. The CDR3 region has the DNA TGCAGCGTTGCTGGCGGGAGCCGCACAGATACGCAGTATTTT. Translating gives CSVAGGSRTDTQYF.

This chain connects TRBV20-1 to TRBJ2-1; the D gene is possibly TRBD1 (5 bases). Trimming left V 1 base short and J 9 bases short, with 7 bases between. Germline-derived CDR1 and CDR2 are DFQATT and SNEGSKA (reference sequence). The CDR3 runs to 11 residues. This chain's CDR3 is CSARGGPEQFF. CDR3 sequence (DNA): TGCAGTGCTAGAGGGGGCCCTGAGCAGTTCTTC.

V usage is TRBV28 and J usage is TRBJ2-7; 7 nucleotides match TRBD1. The germline V gene has CDR1 MDHEN and CDR2 SYDVKM. The CDR3 has 14 amino acids. V shed 2 bases and J 5 bases; nucleotides not matched to a gene: 6. The CDR3 DNA follows: TGTGCCAGCAGTTTAGAACAGGGGTTCAACGAGCAGTACTTC. As protein: CASSLEQGFNEQYF.

The rearrangement links TRBV28 to TRBJ1-1; D gene unclear. Germline CDR1 is MDHEN and CDR2 is SYDVKM. The CDR3 length is 11 residues. The V end was cut by 6 bases, the J end by 1 base, with 3 bases between. The CDR3, as DNA: TGTGCCAGCAGAGAGAACACTGAAGCTTTCTTT. It codes for CASRENTEAFF.